Listed below are T cell receptor beta chains from one sample, sequenced in a study of T cells in Graves' hyperthyroidism and ophthalmopathy. TCRdb recomputed calls from the multiplex PCR reads with MiXCR, one row per CDR3 protein. The repertoire consists of approximately 560,000 distinct CDR3 sequences, with less than 20% occurring once and the leading ten covering around 7.5%. Material for sequencing was blood. These receptor sequences come from a woman aged 25 to 39 with Graves' hyperthyroidism. CDR3s include the opening cysteine and the closing phenylalanine or tryptophan. A D gene is named only where the DNA matches it firmly. Clone size, where shown, is once, few, many, or a class for clones that have expanded.

d_call,clone_size,j_call,v_call,cdr3_aa,cdr3_nt
TRBD1,many,TRBJ2-3,TRBV12-3/TRBV12-4,CASSWGQGRSTDTQYF,TGTGCCAGCAGTTGGGGACAGGGGAGGTCCACAGATACGCAGTATTTT
-,-,TRBJ1-1,TRBV10-2,CASSRWNTEAFF,TGCGCCAGCAGTCGGTGGAACACTGAAGCTTTCTTT
-,-,TRBJ2-4,TRBV20-1,CSASQGWGAKNIQYF,TGCAGTGCGTCTCAGGGATGGGGGGCCAAAAACATTCAGTACTTC
-,few,TRBJ2-1,TRBV10-3,CAISENSNSGQFF,TGTGCCATCAGTGAGAATAGTAACTCCGGGCAGTTCTTC
TRBD2,few,TRBJ2-2,TRBV5-1,CASTGLGSFGELFF,TGCGCCAGCACTGGACTAGGTTCCTTCGGGGAGCTGTTTTTT
-,many,TRBJ2-1,TRBV6-2/TRBV6-3,CASSSLMEGEQFF,TGTGCCAGCAGCAGTCTGATGGAGGGTGAGCAGTTCTTC
-,many,TRBJ2-2,TRBV5-6,CASSRGTEERTGELFF,TGTGCCAGCAGCAGAGGGACCGAGGAAAGAACCGGGGAGCTGTTTTTT
-,many,TRBJ2-3,TRBV7-9,CASSLARTTDTQYF,TGTGCCAGCAGCTTAGCCAGAACCACAGATACGCAGTATTTT
-,many,TRBJ1-1,TRBV5-6,CASSSSSTEAFF,TGTGCCAGCAGCTCGTCCAGCACTGAAGCTTTCTTT
-,few,TRBJ2-1,TRBV7-3,CASSLIPAIQFF,TGTGCCAGCAGCTTAATACCGGCTATTCAGTTCTTC
-,many,TRBJ1-6,TRBV28,CATSEVGPGRSLHF,TGTGCCACCAGCGAGGTGGGGCCCGGGCGGTCCCTCCACTTT
TRBD1,many,TRBJ1-1,TRBV5-1,CASSYRDSFEAFF,TGCGCCAGCAGCTACCGGGACAGCTTTGAAGCTTTCTTT
-,-,TRBJ1-1,TRBV10-3,CAISVFELSNTEAFF,TGTGCCATCAGTGTTTTTGAACTTTCGAACACTGAAGCTTTCTTT
TRBD1,many,TRBJ1-1,TRBV2,CASSRRDRATEAFF,TGTGCCAGCAGCCGCCGGGACAGGGCCACTGAAGCTTTCTTT
-,-,TRBJ1-3,TRBV5-1,CASSLERRTTIYF,TGCGCCAGCAGCTTGGAGCGGCGAACCACCATATATTTT
TRBD2,many,TRBJ2-1,TRBV6-2/TRBV6-3,CASTTLAGDNEQFF,TGTGCCAGCACGACGCTAGCGGGAGACAATGAGCAGTTCTTC
-,-,TRBJ1-1,TRBV5-1,CASRKGVDSIEAFF,TGCGCCAGCAGGAAAGGGGTCGACAGCATTGAAGCTTTCTTT
TRBD2,-,TRBJ2-2,TRBV28,CASRWGGVTGELFF,TGTGCCAGCCGGTGGGGGGGGGTGACCGGGGAGCTGTTTTTT
-,-,TRBJ2-7,TRBV6-2/TRBV6-3,CASSYGGFGEQYF,TGTGCCAGCAGTTACGGGGGCTTCGGAGAGCAGTACTTC
TRBD2,few,TRBJ2-3,TRBV20-1,CSASLAGGPDTQYF,TGCAGTGCTAGTCTAGCGGGAGGCCCAGATACGCAGTATTTT
TRBD2,many,TRBJ2-5,TRBV20-1,CSARPVSGVETQYF,TGCAGTGCTAGGCCCGTCAGCGGGGTAGAGACCCAGTACTTC
-,once,TRBJ2-3,TRBV18,CASQTLHGTDTQYF,TGTGCCAGCCAAACTCTCCATGGCACAGATACGCAGTATTTT
-,many,TRBJ2-5,TRBV6-1,CASSTGFRETQYF,TGTGCCAGCAGTACAGGGTTCCGAGAGACCCAGTACTTC
TRBD1,few,TRBJ1-3,TRBV15,CATSRGGTGKLGDTIYF,TGTGCCACCAGCAGAGGAGGGACAGGGAAGCTCGGAGACACCATATATTTT
-,-,TRBJ2-6,TRBV7-9,CASSPMGVTGANVLTF,TGTGCCAGCAGCCCCATGGGGGTGACTGGGGCCAACGTCCTGACTTTC
TRBD2,many,TRBJ2-7,TRBV28,CASSHAGSGSHEQYF,TGTGCCAGCAGTCACGCGGGGAGCGGGAGCCACGAGCAGTACTTC
TRBD2,-,TRBJ2-7,TRBV10-3,CAISKRGPYEQYF,TGTGCCATCAGTAAGCGGGGCCCCTACGAGCAGTACTTC
TRBD1,many,TRBJ2-7,TRBV5-1,CASSLGGTGNYEQYF,TGCGCCAGCAGCTTGGGAGGGACAGGGAACTACGAGCAGTACTTC
-,-,TRBJ2-2,TRBV20-1,CSARTPGTLNTGELFF,TGCAGTGCTAGAACTCCCGGGACATTGAACACCGGGGAGCTGTTTTTT
-,few,TRBJ2-1,TRBV24-1,CATSDRTTGPEYNEQFF,TGTGCCACCAGTGACCGTACGACAGGCCCAGAATACAATGAGCAGTTCTTC
TRBD1,many,TRBJ2-3,TRBV7-3,CASSSTGQITDTQYF,TGTGCCAGCAGCTCCACGGGACAGATAACAGATACGCAGTATTTT
TRBD2,many,TRBJ2-3,TRBV27,CASSYVGSGRDTQYF,TGTGCCAGCAGTTATGTCGGTAGCGGGAGGGATACGCAGTATTTT
-,-,TRBJ1-3,TRBV6-4,CASSGHNSGNTIYF,TGTGCCAGCAGTGGCCACAACTCTGGAAACACCATATATTTT
-,-,TRBJ2-1,TRBV20-1,CSAHGAWGEQFF,TGCAGTGCCCACGGGGCGTGGGGAGAGCAGTTCTTC
TRBD2,-,TRBJ2-6,TRBV6-2/TRBV6-3,CASTQTSGSRSGANVLTF,TGTGCCAGCACTCAGACTAGCGGGAGTAGGTCTGGGGCCAACGTCCTGACTTTC
TRBD2,many,TRBJ2-3,TRBV12-3/TRBV12-4,CASSLVGLAVTDTQYF,TGTGCCAGCAGTTTAGTCGGACTAGCAGTAACAGATACGCAGTATTTT
-,few,TRBJ1-1,TRBV19,CASSINQGPTEAFF,TGTGCCAGTAGTATCAATCAGGGGCCCACTGAAGCTTTCTTT
-,-,TRBJ2-5,TRBV10-3,CAISESRETQYF,TGTGCCATCAGTGAGTCCCGAGAGACCCAGTACTTC
TRBD2,-,TRBJ2-2,TRBV19,CASSPAGDINTGELFF,TGTGCCAGTAGCCCAGCGGGAGATATCAACACCGGGGAGCTGTTTTTT
TRBD1,-,TRBJ2-3,TRBV4-1,CASSQEGQGWADTQYF,TGCGCCAGCAGCCAAGAAGGACAGGGTTGGGCAGATACGCAGTATTTT
-,few,TRBJ2-6,TRBV5-8,CASSIWGAGANVLTF,TGTGCCAGCAGCATTTGGGGTGCTGGGGCCAACGTCCTGACTTTC
-,-,TRBJ1-2,TRBV10-3,CAISANGNYGYTF,TGTGCCATCAGTGCAAACGGTAACTATGGCTACACCTTC
TRBD1,-,TRBJ2-7,TRBV7-2,CASSFGTEAYEQYF,TGTGCCAGCAGCTTCGGGACAGAGGCCTACGAGCAGTACTTC
-,many,TRBJ2-6,TRBV3-1,CASSLEAGANVLTF,TGTGCCAGCAGCCTCGAGGCGGGGGCCAACGTCCTGACTTTC
-,-,TRBJ1-6,TRBV6-9,CASSYFRRDNSPLHF,TGTGCCAGCAGTTACTTCCGGCGAGATAATTCACCCCTCCACTTT
-,many,TRBJ2-1,TRBV20-1,CSARVPGGREQFF,TGCAGTGCGAGGGTACCGGGTGGACGTGAGCAGTTCTTC
-,few,TRBJ2-2,TRBV6-2/TRBV6-3,CASREETGELFF,TGTGCCAGCAGAGAGGAAACCGGGGAGCTGTTTTTT
TRBD1,many,TRBJ2-1,TRBV12-3/TRBV12-4,CASSPQQGDYNEQFF,TGTGCCAGCAGCCCTCAGCAGGGGGACTACAATGAGCAGTTCTTC
TRBD2,-,TRBJ2-2,TRBV20-1,CSAPLAGVYGELFF,TGCAGTGCTCCACTAGCGGGAGTGTACGGGGAGCTGTTTTTT
-,many,TRBJ2-1,TRBV28,CASSFFTGGDEQFF,TGTGCCAGCAGTTTTTTTACAGGAGGTGATGAGCAGTTCTTC
TRBD1,-,TRBJ1-1,TRBV20-1,CSGIRQGYGNTEAFF,TGCAGTGGTATCAGACAGGGTTACGGGAACACTGAAGCTTTCTTT
TRBD1,many,TRBJ2-1,TRBV5-6,CASSSTGTAKDNEQFF,TGTGCCAGCAGCTCGACCGGGACAGCCAAGGACAATGAGCAGTTCTTC
-,many,TRBJ1-4,TRBV6-1,CASSLTDRLNNEKLFF,TGTGCCAGCAGTTTAACCGACAGATTAAATAATGAAAAACTGTTTTTT
TRBD1,many,TRBJ2-7,TRBV28,CASSLGRTGDYEQYF,TGTGCCAGCAGTTTAGGTAGGACAGGGGACTACGAGCAGTACTTC
TRBD1,many,TRBJ2-7,TRBV7-8,CASSSRDRVYEQYF,TGTGCCAGCAGCTCTAGGGACAGGGTTTACGAGCAGTACTTC